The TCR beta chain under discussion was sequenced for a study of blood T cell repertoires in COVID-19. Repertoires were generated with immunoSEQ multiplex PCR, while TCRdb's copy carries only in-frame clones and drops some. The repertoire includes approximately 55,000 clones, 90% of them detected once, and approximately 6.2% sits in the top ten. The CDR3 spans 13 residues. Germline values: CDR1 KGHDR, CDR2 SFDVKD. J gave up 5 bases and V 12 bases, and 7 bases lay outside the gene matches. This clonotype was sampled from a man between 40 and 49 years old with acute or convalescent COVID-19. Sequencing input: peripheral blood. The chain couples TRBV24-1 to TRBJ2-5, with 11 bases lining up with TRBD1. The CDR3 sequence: CAPRTGGEETQYF. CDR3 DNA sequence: TGTGCCCCCCGGACAGGGGGCGAGGAGACCCAGTACTTC.